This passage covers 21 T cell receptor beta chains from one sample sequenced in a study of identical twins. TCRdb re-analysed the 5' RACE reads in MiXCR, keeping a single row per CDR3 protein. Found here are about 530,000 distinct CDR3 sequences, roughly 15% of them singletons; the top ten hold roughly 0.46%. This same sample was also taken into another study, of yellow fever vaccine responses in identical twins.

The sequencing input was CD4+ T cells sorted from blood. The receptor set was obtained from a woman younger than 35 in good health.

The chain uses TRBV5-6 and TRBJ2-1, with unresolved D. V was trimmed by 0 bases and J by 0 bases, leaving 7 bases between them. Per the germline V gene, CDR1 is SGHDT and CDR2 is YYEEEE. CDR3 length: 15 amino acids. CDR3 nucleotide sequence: TGTGCCAGCAGCTTGGTTAATCCCTCCTACAATGAGCAGTTCTTC. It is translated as CASSLVNPSYNEQFF. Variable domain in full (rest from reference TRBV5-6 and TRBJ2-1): DAGVTQSPTHLIKTRGQQVTLRCSPKSGHDTVSWYQQALGQGPQFIFQYYEEEERQRGNFPDRFSGHQFPNYSSELNVNALLLGDSALYLCASSLVNPSYNEQFFGPGTRLTVL.

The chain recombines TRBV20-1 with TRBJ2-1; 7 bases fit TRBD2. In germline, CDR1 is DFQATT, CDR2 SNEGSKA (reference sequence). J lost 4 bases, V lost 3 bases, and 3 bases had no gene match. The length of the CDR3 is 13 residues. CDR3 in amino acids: CSARTSRYNEQFF. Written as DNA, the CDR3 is TGCAGTGCTAGGACTAGCAGATACAATGAGCAGTTCTTC.

DNA of the CDR3: TGTGCCAGCAGAGCGACTAGCGGAGAATACAATGAGCAGTTCTTC. It yields the protein CASRATSGEYNEQFF. V and J are TRBV6-4 and TRBJ2-1; TRBD2 agrees at 9 bases. This CDR3 comprises 15 residues. V dropped 6 bases and J dropped 4; count of bases not matched to a gene: 7. CDR1 MRHNA and CDR2 SNTAGT come from the germline V gene.

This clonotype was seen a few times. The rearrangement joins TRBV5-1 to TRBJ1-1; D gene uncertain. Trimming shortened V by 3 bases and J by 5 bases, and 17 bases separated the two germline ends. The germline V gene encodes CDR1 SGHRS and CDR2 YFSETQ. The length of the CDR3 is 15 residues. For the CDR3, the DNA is TGCGCCAGCAGCTCTAATGCGGGCGCTGGGACTGAAGCTTTCTTT. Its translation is CASSSNAGAGTEAFF.

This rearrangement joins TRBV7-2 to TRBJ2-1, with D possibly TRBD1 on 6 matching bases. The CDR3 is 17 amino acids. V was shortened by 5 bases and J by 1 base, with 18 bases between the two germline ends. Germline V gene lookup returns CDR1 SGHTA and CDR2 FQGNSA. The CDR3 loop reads CASSPRTAIGSYNEQFF. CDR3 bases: TGTGCCAGCAGCCCTCGGACAGCAATAGGTTCCTACAATGAGCAGTTCTTC.

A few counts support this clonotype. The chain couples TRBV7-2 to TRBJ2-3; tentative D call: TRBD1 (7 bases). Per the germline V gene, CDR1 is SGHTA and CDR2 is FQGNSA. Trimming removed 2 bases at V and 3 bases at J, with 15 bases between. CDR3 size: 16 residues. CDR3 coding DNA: TGTGCCAGCAGCTTATCTCCAGGGGGAGGTACAGATACGCAGTATTTT. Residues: CASSLSPGGGTDTQYF.

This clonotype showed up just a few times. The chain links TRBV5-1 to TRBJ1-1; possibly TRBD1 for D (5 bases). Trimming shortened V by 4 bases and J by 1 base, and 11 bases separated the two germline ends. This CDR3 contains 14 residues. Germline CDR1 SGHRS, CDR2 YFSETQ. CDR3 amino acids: CASSNRDQNTEAFF. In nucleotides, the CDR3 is TGCGCCAGCAGCAACCGGGACCAGAACACTGAAGCTTTCTTT.

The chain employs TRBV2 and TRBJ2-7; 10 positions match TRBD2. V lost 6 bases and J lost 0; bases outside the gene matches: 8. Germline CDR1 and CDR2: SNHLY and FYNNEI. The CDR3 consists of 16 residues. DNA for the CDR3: TGTGCCAGCAGGGAATGGACTAGCGGTAGCTCCTACGAGCAGTACTTC. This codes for CASREWTSGSSYEQYF. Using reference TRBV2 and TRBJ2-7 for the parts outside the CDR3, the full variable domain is EPEVTQTPSHQVTQMGQEVILRCVPISNHLYFYWYRQILGQKVEFLVSFYNNEISEKSEIFDDQFSVERPDGSNFTLKIRSTKLEDSAMYFCASREWTSGSSYEQYFGPGTRLTVT.

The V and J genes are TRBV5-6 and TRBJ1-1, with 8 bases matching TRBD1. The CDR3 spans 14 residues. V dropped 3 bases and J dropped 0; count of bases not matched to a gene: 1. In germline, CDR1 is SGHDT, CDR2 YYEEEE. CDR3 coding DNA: TGTGCCAGCAGCTGGACAGGGATGAACACTGAAGCTTTCTTT. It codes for CASSWTGMNTEAFF.

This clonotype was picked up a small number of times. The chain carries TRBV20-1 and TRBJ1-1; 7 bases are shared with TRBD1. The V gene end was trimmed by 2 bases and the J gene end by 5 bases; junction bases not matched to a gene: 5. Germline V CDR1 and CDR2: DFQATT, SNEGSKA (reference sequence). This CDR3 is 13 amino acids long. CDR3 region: CSARKGGETEAFF. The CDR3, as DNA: TGCAGTGCTAGAAAAGGGGGCGAGACTGAAGCTTTCTTT.

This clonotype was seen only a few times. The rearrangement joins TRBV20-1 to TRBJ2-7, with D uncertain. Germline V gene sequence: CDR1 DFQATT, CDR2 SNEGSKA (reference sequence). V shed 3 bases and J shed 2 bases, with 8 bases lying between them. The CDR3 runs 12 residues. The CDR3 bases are TGCAGTGCTAGTGGTCAGACCTACGAGCAGTACTTC. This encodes CSASGQTYEQYF.

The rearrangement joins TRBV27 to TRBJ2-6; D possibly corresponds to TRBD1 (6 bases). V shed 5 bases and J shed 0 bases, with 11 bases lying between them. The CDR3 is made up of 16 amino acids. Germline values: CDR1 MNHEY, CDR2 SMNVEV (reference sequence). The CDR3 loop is CASSRGQTSGANVLTF. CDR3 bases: TGTGCCAGCAGTCGTGGACAGACCTCTGGGGCCAACGTCCTGACTTTC.

The CDR3 bases are TGCAGCGTTGAAGGAGGGGACAATGAGCAGTTCTTC. Its translation: CSVEGGDNEQFF. V usage is TRBV29-1 and J usage is TRBJ2-1; D assignment may be TRBD1 or TRBD2 (5 bases each). The CDR3 has 12 residues. The V end was cut by 1 base, the J end by 5 bases, with 6 bases between. Germline CDR1 SQVTM, CDR2 ANQGSEA.

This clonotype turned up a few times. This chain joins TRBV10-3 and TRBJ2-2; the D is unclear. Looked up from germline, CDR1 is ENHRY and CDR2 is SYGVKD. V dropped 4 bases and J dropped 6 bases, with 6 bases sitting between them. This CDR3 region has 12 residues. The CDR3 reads CAISAMSGELFF. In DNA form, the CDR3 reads TGTGCCATCAGTGCGATGTCCGGGGAGCTGTTTTTT.

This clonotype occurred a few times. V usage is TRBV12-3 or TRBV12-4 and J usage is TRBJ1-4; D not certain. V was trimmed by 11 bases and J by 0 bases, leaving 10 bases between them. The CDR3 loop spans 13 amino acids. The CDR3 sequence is CASRSATNEKLFF. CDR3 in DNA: TGTGCCTCCAGGAGTGCAACTAATGAAAAACTGTTTTTT.

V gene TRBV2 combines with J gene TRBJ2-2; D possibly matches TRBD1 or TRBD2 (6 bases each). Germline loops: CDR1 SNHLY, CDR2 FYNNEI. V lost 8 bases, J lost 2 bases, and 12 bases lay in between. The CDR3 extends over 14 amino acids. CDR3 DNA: TGTGCCAGCCTCCGGGGGCCTAACACCGGGGAGCTGTTTTTT. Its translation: CASLRGPNTGELFF.

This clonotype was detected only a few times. The CDR3 coding sequence is TGTGCCAGCACCCGCGGGAGGGCCGGGAACAATGAGCAGTTCTTC. Translated, it gives CASTRGRAGNNEQFF. The V call is TRBV27, the J call TRBJ2-1, with TRBD2 matching over 9 bases. Germline-derived CDR1 and CDR2 are MNHEY and SMNVEV (reference sequence). Trimming at V came to 7 bases and at J to 5 bases, leaving 9 bases not matched to a gene. The CDR3 is made up of 15 amino acids.

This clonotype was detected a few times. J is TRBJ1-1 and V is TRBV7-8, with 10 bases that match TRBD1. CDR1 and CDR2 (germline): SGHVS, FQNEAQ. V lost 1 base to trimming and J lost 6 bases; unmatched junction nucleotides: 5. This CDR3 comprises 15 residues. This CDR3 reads CASSLVGTGVAEAFF. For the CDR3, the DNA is TGTGCCAGCAGCTTAGTAGGGACAGGGGTGGCTGAAGCTTTCTTT.

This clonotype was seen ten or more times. CDR3 bases: TGCAGCGTTGAAGATTCTTCGGATACTTGGAGCTCCTACAATGAGCAGTTCTTC. This codes for CSVEDSSDTWSSYNEQFF. The V gene is TRBV29-1, the J gene TRBJ2-1, with D unclear. The germline V and J ends were trimmed by 0 bases and 0 bases, with 18 bases remaining between them. The CDR3 covers 18 residues. Germline loops: CDR1 SQVTM, CDR2 ANQGSEA.

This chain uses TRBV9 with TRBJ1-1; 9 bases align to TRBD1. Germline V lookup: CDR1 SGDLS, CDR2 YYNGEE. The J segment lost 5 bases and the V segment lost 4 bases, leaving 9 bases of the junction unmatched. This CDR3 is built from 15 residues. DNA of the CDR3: TGTGCCAGCAGCACTCAACAGGGGGCCGGGACTGAAGCTTTCTTT. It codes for CASSTQQGAGTEAFF.

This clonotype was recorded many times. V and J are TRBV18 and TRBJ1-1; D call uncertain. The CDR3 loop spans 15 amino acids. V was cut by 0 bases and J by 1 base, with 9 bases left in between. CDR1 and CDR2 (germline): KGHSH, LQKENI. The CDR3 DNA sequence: TGTGCCAGCTCACCACCGGTCAGAGGGAACACTGAAGCTTTCTTT. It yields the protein CASSPPVRGNTEAFF.